The sample holds a few counts of the clone carrying this TCR beta chain. The data stem from a study of identical twins. TCRdb recomputed calls from the 5' RACE reads with MiXCR, one row per CDR3 protein. The data hold 200,000 to 250,000 distinct CDR3 sequences, with about 14% observed a single time. The receptor comes from a woman younger than 35 in good health. Specimen: memory (CD45RO+) T cells sorted from blood.

The CDR3 protein is CASSMAGPDEKLFF. The CDR3 coding sequence is TGTGCCAGCAGCATGGCGGGACCGGACGAAAAACTGTTTTTT. V is TRBV6-2 or TRBV6-3 and J is TRBJ1-4, with TRBD1 as a possible D gene (5 bases). The V end lost 6 bases, the J end lost 8 bases, and 16 bases lay between the germline ends. Germline lookup yields CDR1 MNHEY and CDR2 SVGEGT. The CDR3 spans 14 residues.